This T cell receptor beta chain emerged from a study of blood T cell repertoires in COVID-19. On the study more broadly: COVID-19 samples collected from the United States, Italy and Spain covered acute and convalescent phases. PBMCs, B-cell-depleted T cells, or T cells were the source of the cDNA or gDNA that made up the material.

The authors' processing: Estimated nucleated cell counts came from reference gene primer amplification. Some clones are missing from TCRdb's copy, which holds only in-frame ones; the method was immunoSEQ multiplex PCR. D and trimming come from the DNA, and the V and J calls and clone size come from that table. The profile shows approximately 120,000 clones, approximately 90% of them singletons. V lost 0 bases, J lost 9 bases, and 4 bases stayed unmatched. The CDR3 spans 14 residues. The germline V gene has CDR1 SEHNR and CDR2 FQNEAQ (reference sequence). The genes are TRBV7-9 and TRBJ2-1, with TRBD2 matching 8 bases. Sequencing was carried out using peripheral blood. The receptor comes from a woman of 80 years or more with acute or convalescent COVID-19. DNA of the CDR3: TGTGCCAGCAGCTTAGCGGGACTAGGGAGTGAGCAGTTCTTC. It specifies CASSLAGLGSEQFF.